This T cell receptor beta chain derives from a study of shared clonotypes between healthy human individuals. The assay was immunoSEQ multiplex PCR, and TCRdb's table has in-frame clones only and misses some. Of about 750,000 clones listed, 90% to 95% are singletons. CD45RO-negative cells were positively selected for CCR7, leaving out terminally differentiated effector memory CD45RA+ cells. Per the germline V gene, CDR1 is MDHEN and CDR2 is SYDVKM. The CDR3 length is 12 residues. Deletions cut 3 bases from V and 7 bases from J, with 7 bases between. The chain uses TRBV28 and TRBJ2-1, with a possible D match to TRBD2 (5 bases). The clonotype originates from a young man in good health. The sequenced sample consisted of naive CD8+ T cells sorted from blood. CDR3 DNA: TGTGCCAGCAGTTTGGCGGGTAATGAGCAGTTCTTC. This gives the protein CASSLAGNEQFF.